Below, 17 T cell receptor beta chains from the same sample are listed, as sequenced in a study of blood T cell repertoires in COVID-19. Only in-frame clones appear in the TCRdb table, and some are missing; sequencing was by immunoSEQ multiplex PCR. The sample has about 140,000 clones, approximately 88% seen once; the top ten hold about 5%. Sequencing was carried out using PBMCs or T cells enriched from blood (not recorded which). Receptors originate from a man between 70 and 80 years old who had been exposed to COVID-19.

The DNA for the CDR3 is TGTGCCAGCAGTAGGAGTGATAATGAAAAACTGTTTTTT. Translated, it gives CASSRSDNEKLFF. The chain recombines TRBV12-3 or TRBV12-4 with TRBJ1-4; D ambiguous. The CDR3 totals 13 residues. V was cut by 5 bases and J by 4 bases, with 8 bases left in between.

The chain uses TRBV3-1 (or the pseudogene TRBV3-2) and TRBJ1-1; the D is unclear. The CDR3 sequence is 12 residues long. Germline-derived CDR1 and CDR2 are LGHDT and YNNKEL (reference sequence). The ends were cut back, 1 base at V and 11 bases at J, with 11 bases in the middle. The CDR3 DNA reads as TGTGCCAGCAGCCAAGGGGAGTGGCGGGCTTTCTTT. Amino acids: CASSQGEWRAFF.

This sequence joins TRBV27 and TRBJ1-2, with D unresolved. Looked up from germline, CDR1 is MNHEY and CDR2 is SMNVEV (reference sequence). Trimming removed 0 bases from V and 4 bases from J, with 6 bases in between. The CDR3 has 13 amino acids. The chain's CDR3 is CASSLSRSYGYTF. Written as DNA, the CDR3 is TGTGCCAGCAGTTTATCTCGGAGCTATGGCTACACCTTC.

This clone was seen only a few times. The chain couples TRBV11-2 to TRBJ1-1; D gene unclear. The germline V gene has CDR1 SGHAT and CDR2 FQNNGV. V gave up 2 bases and J gave up 4 bases, with 11 bases separating them. The CDR3 loop spans 14 amino acids. CDR3 amino acids: CASSLIRGSTEAFF. The CDR3 DNA is TGTGCCAGCAGCTTAATAAGAGGGAGCACTGAAGCTTTCTTT.

This clone appeared a single time. The rearrangement joins TRBV3-1 (or the pseudogene TRBV3-2) to TRBJ1-2, with 7 bases identical to TRBD1. Germline V gene data show CDR1 as LGHDT and CDR2 as YNNKEL (reference sequence). This CDR3 has 16 residues. The ends lost 4 bases at V and 4 bases at J; junction bases unmatched: 12. CDR3 in amino acids: CASSRRTGSLFYGYTF. Here the CDR3 DNA reads TGTGCCAGCAGCCGACGGACAGGAAGTTTATTCTATGGCTACACCTTC.

The rearrangement links TRBV29-1 to TRBJ2-4, with 9 bases fitting TRBD1. Germline trimming cut 6 bases from V and 8 bases from J; bases unmatched to any gene: 17. In germline, CDR1 is SQVTM, CDR2 ANQGSEA. The CDR3 totals 16 residues. CDR3 nucleotide sequence: TGCAGCGTCCTAGGGGGGACAGGGTCGACTTCGGACATTCAGTACTTC. Translating it yields CSVLGGTGSTSDIQYF. Full variable domain (missing parts from reference TRBV29-1 and TRBJ2-4): SAVISQKPSRDICQRGTSLTIQCQVDSQVTMMFWYRQQPGQSLTLIATANQGSEATYESGFVIDKFPISRPNLTFSTLTVSNMSPEDSSIYLCSVLGGTGSTSDIQYFGAGTRLSVL.

This chain uses TRBV27 with TRBJ2-1, with D hard to call. Germline lookup yields CDR1 MNHEY and CDR2 SMNVEV (reference sequence). V dropped 5 bases and J dropped 5 bases, with 4 bases sitting between them. This CDR3 has 11 amino acids. CDR3 amino acids: CASSTNNEQFF. CDR3 in DNA: TGTGCCAGCAGTACAAACAATGAGCAGTTCTTC.

This chain uses TRBV14 with TRBJ1-6; no clear D. CDR3 length: 15 residues. The V and J ends lost 1 base and 7 bases respectively, with 11 bases between them. Germline V gene data show CDR1 as SGHDN and CDR2 as FVKESK. CDR3 nucleotide sequence: TGTGCCAGCAGCCAAGGGAGGGTTACGAATTCACCCCTCCACTTT. Amino acid sequence: CASSQGRVTNSPLHF.

This chain links TRBV19 with TRBJ1-4, with TRBD1 identical over 10 bases. The trim removed 6 bases at V and 8 bases at J, leaving 9 bases unmatched. This CDR3 spans 15 amino acids. The germline V gene has CDR1 LNHDA and CDR2 SQIVND (reference sequence). This CDR3 reads CASSAGTGAGEKLFF. Written as DNA, the CDR3 is TGTGCCAGTAGCGCCGGGACAGGGGCTGGCGAAAAACTGTTTTTT.

A few counts support this clone. The genes are TRBV7-2 and TRBJ1-4; possibly TRBD1 for D (6 bases). This CDR3 is 15 amino acids long. Trimming cost V 1 base and J 4 bases, with 10 bases left between them. Germline V gene data show CDR1 as SGHTA and CDR2 as FQGNSA. The CDR3 sequence is CASSLVGAGNEKLFF. The DNA of the CDR3 is TGTGCCAGCAGCTTAGTGGGGGCCGGTAATGAAAAACTGTTTTTT.

This chain uses TRBV29-1 with TRBJ2-1; D gene unclear. Deletions cut 7 bases from V and 6 bases from J, with 10 bases between. Germline CDR1 and CDR2: SQVTM and ANQGSEA. The CDR3 is made up of 11 amino acids. This CDR3 reads CSDKLSNEQFF. DNA for the CDR3: TGCAGCGACAAACTAAGCAATGAGCAGTTCTTC.

The chain has TRBV7-2 and TRBJ1-5; the D gene is possibly TRBD1 (5 bases). CDR3 length: 13 residues. Germline loops: CDR1 SGHTA, CDR2 FQGNSA. V shed 5 bases and J shed 3 bases, with 8 bases lying between them. CDR3 nucleotide sequence: TGTGCCAGCAGCCCAGGGTCCAATCAGCCCCAGCATTTT. Its translation: CASSPGSNQPQHF.

This clone has just one count. The chain uses TRBV29-1 and TRBJ1-1, with 9 bases identical to TRBD1. The CDR3 has 13 residues. CDR1 and CDR2 from the germline V gene are SQVTM and ANQGSEA. Trimming at V came to 7 bases and at J to 4 bases, leaving 7 bases not matched to a gene. The CDR3 nucleotides read TGCAGCGCCCGGACAGGGGTGGGCACTGAAGCTTTCTTT. The encoded protein is CSARTGVGTEAFF.

The chain recombines TRBV30 with TRBJ2-2; 7 nucleotides align to TRBD1. The CDR3 runs to 14 residues. Germline-derived CDR1 and CDR2 are GTSNPN and SVGIG (reference sequence). The J segment lost 9 bases and the V segment lost 3 bases, leaving 10 bases of the junction unmatched. The CDR3 is CAWRAKQGTRELFF. The CDR3 DNA follows: TGTGCCTGGAGGGCAAAACAGGGGACCAGGGAGCTGTTTTTT. Full variable domain (remainder filled in from reference TRBV30 and TRBJ2-2): SQTIHQWPATLVQPVGSPLSLECTVEGTSNPNLYWYRQAAGRGLQLLFYSVGIGQISSEVPQNLSASRPQDRQFILSSKKLLLSDSGFYLCAWRAKQGTRELFFGEGSRLTVL.

The chain couples TRBV20-1 to TRBJ2-7, with D perhaps TRBD2 (5 bases). V was cut by 3 bases and J by 3 bases, with 6 bases left in between. Germline assignment: CDR1 DFQATT and CDR2 SNEGSKA (reference sequence). The CDR3 loop spans 11 amino acids. The CDR3 region has the DNA TGCAGTGCTAGCGGAGGCTACGAGCAGTACTTC. As protein: CSASGGYEQYF.

The chain joins TRBV27 to TRBJ2-3; the match to TRBD1 covers 9 bases. There are 19 residues in the CDR3. Trimming cost V 6 bases and J 6 bases; bases outside gene matches: 22. In germline, CDR1 is MNHEY, CDR2 SMNVEV (reference sequence). In DNA form, the CDR3 reads TGTGCCAGCAGCCTCAGAGGGGGACAGGGAGGTTTGTTCGGCGATACGCAGTATTTT. Residues: CASSLRGGQGGLFGDTQYF.

This chain links TRBV15 with TRBJ1-2; D possibly corresponds to TRBD1 (6 bases). Germline V gene data show CDR1 as LNHNV and CDR2 as YYDKDF (reference sequence). Trimming took off 5 bases at V and 4 bases at J, with 14 bases between the two ends. The CDR3 has 14 amino acids. In DNA form, the CDR3 reads TGTGCCACCAGCGCAGGGGCGTACCGCTATGGCTACACCTTC. Amino acids: CATSAGAYRYGYTF.